The source of this TCR beta chain is a study of T cell clusters in autoimmune cytopenias. General study points: The T cell clusters were defined only in silico, without experimental functional validation.

TRB was amplified by touch-down multiplex PCR, primer pools A and B combined. With the multiplex PCR reads reprocessed, TCRdb shows one record per CDR3 protein and no DNA. The ten most abundant clones cover under 20% of a sample with roughly 5,400 distinct CDR3 sequences. About this clonotype: Its antigen is unidentified.

Each sample's input was roughly 250 ng genomic DNA, roughly 40,000 genome equivalents. These data were likewise used in another study, on T cell repertoires in aging, cancer and after chemotherapy. This second report adds: Immunological memory after chemotherapy cannot be judged from the repertoire data.

The receptor was derived from a human donor in good health. Sample: peripheral blood.

CDR3 loop: CASSRTSGRALSEQFF. The chain employs TRBV4-2 and TRBJ2-1; TCRdb's D call of TRBD2 is untestable without DNA. Germline CDR1 and CDR2: LGHNA and YNFKEQ. The CDR3 consists of 16 residues.